Presented here are 3 T cell receptor beta chains from one specimen sequenced in a study of control samples from healthy donors and cancer patients. Clones were sequenced by immunoSEQ multiplex PCR, and TCRdb holds only the in-frame ones, with some missing. The sample has around 190,000 clones; around 87% are singletons. The sample taken for sequencing was blood. These receptors came from a woman aged 50 to 60 in good health.

The rearrangement uses TRBV24-1 and TRBJ2-1, with 14 bases lining up with TRBD2. CDR3 length: 20 residues. The V and J ends lost 2 bases and 2 bases, in that order; junction bases with no gene match: 10. Germline values: CDR1 KGHDR, CDR2 SFDVKD. The CDR3 loop reads CATSDSVGLAGDETYNEQFF. In nucleotides, the CDR3 is TGTGCCACCAGTGATTCCGTGGGACTAGCGGGAGATGAGACCTACAATGAGCAGTTCTTC.

This chain joins TRBV6-6 and TRBJ2-5; TRBD2 aligns across 8 bases. CDR1 MNHNY and CDR2 SVGAGI come from the germline V gene (reference sequence). The CDR3 is made up of 14 amino acids. Germline trimming cut 7 bases from V and 2 bases from J; bases unmatched to any gene: 6. DNA for the CDR3: TGTGCCAGCACCGGGCGGGGGGAACAAGAGACCCAGTACTTC. Protein sequence: CASTGRGEQETQYF.

This chain links TRBV5-1 with TRBJ2-7, with a tentative D call TRBD2 (5 bases). The germline V gene encodes CDR1 SGHRS and CDR2 YFSETQ. The CDR3 is made up of 15 amino acids. V gave up 3 bases and J gave up 6 bases, with 19 bases separating them. This CDR3 is CASSYDGLGPGEQYF. CDR3 in DNA: TGCGCCAGCAGCTATGACGGACTTGGCCCCGGCGAGCAGTACTTC.